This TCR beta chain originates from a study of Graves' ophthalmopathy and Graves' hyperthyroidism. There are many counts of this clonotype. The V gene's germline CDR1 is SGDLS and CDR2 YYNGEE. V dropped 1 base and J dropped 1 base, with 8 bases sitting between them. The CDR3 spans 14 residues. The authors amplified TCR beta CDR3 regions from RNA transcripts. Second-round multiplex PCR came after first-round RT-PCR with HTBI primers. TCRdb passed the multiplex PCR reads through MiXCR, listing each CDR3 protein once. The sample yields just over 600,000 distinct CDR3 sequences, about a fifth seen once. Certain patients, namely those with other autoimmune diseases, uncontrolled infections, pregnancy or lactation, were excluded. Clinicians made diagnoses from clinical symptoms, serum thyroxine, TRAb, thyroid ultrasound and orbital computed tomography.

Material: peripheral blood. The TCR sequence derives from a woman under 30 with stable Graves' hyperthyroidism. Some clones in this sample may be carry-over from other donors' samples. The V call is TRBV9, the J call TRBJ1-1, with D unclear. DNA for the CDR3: TGTGCCAGCAGCGTAAACCCGACGAACACTGAAGCTTTCTTT. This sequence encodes CASSVNPTNTEAFF.